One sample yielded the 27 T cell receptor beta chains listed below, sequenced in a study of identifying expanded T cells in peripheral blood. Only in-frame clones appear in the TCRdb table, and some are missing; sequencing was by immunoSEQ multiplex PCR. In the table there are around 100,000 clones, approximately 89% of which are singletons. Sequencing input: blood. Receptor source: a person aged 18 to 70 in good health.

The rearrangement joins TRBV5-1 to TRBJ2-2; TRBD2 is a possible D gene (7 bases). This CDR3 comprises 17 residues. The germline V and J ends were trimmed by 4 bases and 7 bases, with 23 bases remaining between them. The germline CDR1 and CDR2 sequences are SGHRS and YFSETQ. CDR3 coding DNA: TGCGCCAGCAGCCCCGGAGGGGGGAGGGCCGATATCGGGGAGCTGTTTTTT. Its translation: CASSPGGGRADIGELFF.

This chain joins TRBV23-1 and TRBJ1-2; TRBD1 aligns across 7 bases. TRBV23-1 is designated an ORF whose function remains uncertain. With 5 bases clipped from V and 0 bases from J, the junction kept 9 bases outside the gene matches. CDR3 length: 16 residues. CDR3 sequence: CASSSAPGQTNYGYTF. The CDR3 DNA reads TGCGCCAGCAGTTCTGCCCCGGGACAGACTAACTATGGCTACACCTTC.

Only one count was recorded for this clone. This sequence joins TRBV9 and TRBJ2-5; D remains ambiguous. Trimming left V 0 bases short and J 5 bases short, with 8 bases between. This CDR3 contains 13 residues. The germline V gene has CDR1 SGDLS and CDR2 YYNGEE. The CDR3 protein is CASSVATRETQYF. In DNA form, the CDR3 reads TGTGCCAGCAGCGTAGCTACCAGGGAGACCCAGTACTTC.

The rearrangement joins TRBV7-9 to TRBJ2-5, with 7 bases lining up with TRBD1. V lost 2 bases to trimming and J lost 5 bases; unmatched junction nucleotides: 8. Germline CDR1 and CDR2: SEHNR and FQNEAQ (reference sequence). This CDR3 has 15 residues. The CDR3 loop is CASSLYPDRAETQYF. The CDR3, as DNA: TGTGCCAGCAGCTTATACCCTGACAGGGCTGAGACCCAGTACTTC.

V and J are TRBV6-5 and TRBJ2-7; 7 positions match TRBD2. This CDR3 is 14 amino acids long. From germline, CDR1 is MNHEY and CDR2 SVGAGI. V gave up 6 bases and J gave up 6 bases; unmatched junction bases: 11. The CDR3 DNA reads TGTGCCAGCAGGGCCGGGACTAATCAGGCCGAGCAGTACTTC. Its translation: CASRAGTNQAEQYF.

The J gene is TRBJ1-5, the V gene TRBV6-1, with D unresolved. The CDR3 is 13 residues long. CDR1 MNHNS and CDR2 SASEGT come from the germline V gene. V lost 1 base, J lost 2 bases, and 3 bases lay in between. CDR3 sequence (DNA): TGTGCCAGCAGTGAAGGTGGCAATCAGCCCCAGCATTTT. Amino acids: CASSEGGNQPQHF.

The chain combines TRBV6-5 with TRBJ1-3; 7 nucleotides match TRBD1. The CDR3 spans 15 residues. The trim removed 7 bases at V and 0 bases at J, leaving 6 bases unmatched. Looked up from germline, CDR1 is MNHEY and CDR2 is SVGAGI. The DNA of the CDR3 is TGTGCCAGCACTAACAGGGGCCCCTCTGGAAACACCATATATTTT. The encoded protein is CASTNRGPSGNTIYF.

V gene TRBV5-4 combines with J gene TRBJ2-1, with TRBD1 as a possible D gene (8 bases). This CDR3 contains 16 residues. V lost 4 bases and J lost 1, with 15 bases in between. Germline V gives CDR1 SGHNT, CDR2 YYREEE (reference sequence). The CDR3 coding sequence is TGTGCCAGCAGCCCACAGGGGGGGTTATCCTACAATGAGCAGTTCTTC. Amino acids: CASSPQGGLSYNEQFF.

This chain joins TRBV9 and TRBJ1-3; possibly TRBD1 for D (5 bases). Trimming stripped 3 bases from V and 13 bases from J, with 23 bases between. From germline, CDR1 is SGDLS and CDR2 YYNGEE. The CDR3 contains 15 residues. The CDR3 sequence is CASSGGTRGSITIYF. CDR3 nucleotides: TGTGCCAGCAGCGGGGGGACCCGAGGGAGTATCACGATATATTTT.

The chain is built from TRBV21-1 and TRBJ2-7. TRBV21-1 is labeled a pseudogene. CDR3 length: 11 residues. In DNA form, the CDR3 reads TGTGCCAGCATTTGCTGCTACGAGCAGTACTTC. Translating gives CASICCYEQYF.

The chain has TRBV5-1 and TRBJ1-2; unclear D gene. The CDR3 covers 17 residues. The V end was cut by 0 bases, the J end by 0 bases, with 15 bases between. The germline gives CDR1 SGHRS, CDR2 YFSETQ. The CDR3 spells CASSLALSRVANYGYTF. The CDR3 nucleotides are TGCGCCAGCAGCTTGGCTCTCTCTCGGGTAGCTAACTATGGCTACACCTTC.

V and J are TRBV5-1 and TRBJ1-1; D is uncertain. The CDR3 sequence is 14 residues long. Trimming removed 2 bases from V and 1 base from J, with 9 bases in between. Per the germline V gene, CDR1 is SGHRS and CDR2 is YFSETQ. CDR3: CASSFGNSNTEAFF. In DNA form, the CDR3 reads TGCGCCAGCAGCTTTGGGAATTCGAACACTGAAGCTTTCTTT. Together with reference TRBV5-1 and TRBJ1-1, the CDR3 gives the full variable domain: KAGVTQTPRYLIKTRGQQVTLSCSPISGHRSVSWYQQTPGQGLQFLFEYFSETQRNKGNFPGRFSGRQFSNSRSEMNVSTLELGDSALYLCASSFGNSNTEAFFGQGTRLTVV.

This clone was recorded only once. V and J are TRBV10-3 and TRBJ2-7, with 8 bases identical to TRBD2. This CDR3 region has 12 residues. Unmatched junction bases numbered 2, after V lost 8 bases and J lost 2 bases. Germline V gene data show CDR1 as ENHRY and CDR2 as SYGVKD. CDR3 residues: CAIRGGTYEQYF. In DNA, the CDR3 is TGTGCCATCCGCGGGGGGACCTACGAGCAGTACTTC.

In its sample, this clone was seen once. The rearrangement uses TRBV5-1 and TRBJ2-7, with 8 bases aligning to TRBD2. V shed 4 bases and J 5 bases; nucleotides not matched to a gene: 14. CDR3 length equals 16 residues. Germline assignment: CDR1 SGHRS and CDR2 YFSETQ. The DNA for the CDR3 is TGCGCCAGCAGCCCGGTCGGGCGGGGGGATGTTAACGAGCAGTACTTC. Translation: CASSPVGRGDVNEQYF.

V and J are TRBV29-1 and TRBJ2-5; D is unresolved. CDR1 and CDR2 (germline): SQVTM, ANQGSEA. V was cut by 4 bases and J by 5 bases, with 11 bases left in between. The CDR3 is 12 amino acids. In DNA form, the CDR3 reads TGCAGCGTTGGGCCGTTTCCGGAGACCCAGTACTTC. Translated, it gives CSVGPFPETQYF.

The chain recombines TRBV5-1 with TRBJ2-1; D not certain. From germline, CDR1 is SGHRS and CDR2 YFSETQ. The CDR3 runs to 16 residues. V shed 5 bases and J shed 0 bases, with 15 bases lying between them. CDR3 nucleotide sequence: TGCGCCAGCAGTCTGGGTTGGGGAAGCTCCTACAATGAGCAGTTCTTC. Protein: CASSLGWGSSYNEQFF.

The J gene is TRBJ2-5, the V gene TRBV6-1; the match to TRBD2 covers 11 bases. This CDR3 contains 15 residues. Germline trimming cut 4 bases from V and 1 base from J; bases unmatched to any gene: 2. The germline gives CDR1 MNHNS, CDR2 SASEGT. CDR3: CASSGSGGAQETQYF. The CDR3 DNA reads TGTGCCAGCAGTGGTAGCGGGGGGGCCCAAGAGACCCAGTACTTC.

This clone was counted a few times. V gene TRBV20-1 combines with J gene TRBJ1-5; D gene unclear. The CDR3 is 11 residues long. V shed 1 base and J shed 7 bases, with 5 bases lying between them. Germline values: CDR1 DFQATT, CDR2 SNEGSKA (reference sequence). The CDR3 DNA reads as TGCAGTGCTAGAGGAGGCCAGCCCCAGCATTTT. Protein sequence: CSARGGQPQHF.

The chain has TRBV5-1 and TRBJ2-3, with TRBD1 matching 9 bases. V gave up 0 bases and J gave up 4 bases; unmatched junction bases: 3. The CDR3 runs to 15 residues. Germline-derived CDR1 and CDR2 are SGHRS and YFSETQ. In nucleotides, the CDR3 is TGCGCCAGCAGCTTGGCCCGACAGGGGGCAGATACGCAGTATTTT. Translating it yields CASSLARQGADTQYF.

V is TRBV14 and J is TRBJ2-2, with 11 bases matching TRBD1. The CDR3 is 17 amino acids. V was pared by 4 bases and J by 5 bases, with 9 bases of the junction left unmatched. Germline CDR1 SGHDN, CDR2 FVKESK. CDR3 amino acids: CASSPLTGQGATGELFF. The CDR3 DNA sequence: TGTGCCAGCAGCCCTTTGACAGGACAGGGGGCGACCGGGGAGCTGTTTTTT.

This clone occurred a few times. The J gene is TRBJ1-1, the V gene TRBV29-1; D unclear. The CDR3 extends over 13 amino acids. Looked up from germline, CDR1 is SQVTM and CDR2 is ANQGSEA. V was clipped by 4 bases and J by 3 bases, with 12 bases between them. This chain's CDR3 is CSVGLSLDTEAFF. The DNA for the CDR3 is TGCAGCGTTGGTCTCAGCTTGGACACTGAAGCTTTCTTT. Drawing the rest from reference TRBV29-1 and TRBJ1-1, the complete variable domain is SAVISQKPSRDICQRGTSLTIQCQVDSQVTMMFWYRQQPGQSLTLIATANQGSEATYESGFVIDKFPISRPNLTFSTLTVSNMSPEDSSIYLCSVGLSLDTEAFFGQGTRLTVV.

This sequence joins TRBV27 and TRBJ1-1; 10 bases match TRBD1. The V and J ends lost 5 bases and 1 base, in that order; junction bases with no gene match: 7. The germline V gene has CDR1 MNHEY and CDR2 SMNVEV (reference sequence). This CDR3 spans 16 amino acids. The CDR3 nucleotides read TGTGCCAGCAGTCCTAGGGACAGGGGCCCGAACACTGAAGCTTTCTTT. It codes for CASSPRDRGPNTEAFF.

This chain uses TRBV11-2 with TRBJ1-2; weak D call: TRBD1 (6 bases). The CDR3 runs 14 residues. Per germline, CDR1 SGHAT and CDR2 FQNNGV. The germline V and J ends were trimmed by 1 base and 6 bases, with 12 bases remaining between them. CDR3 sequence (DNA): TGTGCCAGCAGCTTAGTTTCAGGGGAGGATGGCTACACCTTC. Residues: CASSLVSGEDGYTF.

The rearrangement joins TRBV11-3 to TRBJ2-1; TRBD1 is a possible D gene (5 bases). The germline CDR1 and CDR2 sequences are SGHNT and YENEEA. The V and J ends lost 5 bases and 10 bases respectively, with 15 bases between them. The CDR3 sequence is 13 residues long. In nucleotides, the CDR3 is TGTGCCAGCAGCCAGGGTTTTGTTGGCGAGCAGTTCTTC. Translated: CASSQGFVGEQFF.

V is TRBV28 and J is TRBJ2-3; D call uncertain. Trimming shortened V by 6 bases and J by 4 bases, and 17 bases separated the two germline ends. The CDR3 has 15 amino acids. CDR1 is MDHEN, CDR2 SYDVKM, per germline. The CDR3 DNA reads TGTGCCAGCAGGGAGTCCTTTATCCCGGCAGATACGCAGTATTTT. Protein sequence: CASRESFIPADTQYF.

Here the CDR3 reads CASSLTLDRETQYF. As DNA, the CDR3 is TGTGCCAGCAGCTTGACCCTTGATAGGGAGACCCAGTACTTC. The chain joins TRBV7-2 to TRBJ2-5; D unresolved. The V end was cut by 3 bases, the J end by 5 bases, with 13 bases between. CDR3 length: 14 residues. Germline V CDR1 and CDR2: SGHTA, FQGNSA.

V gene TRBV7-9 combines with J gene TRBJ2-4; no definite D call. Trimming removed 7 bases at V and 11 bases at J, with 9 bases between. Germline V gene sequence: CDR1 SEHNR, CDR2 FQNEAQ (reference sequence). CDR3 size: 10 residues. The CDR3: CASIKVVQYF. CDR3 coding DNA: TGTGCCAGCATCAAGGTGGTTCAGTACTTC.